These T cell receptor beta chains were read from a single sample in a study of T-cell reconstitution after alpha-beta-depleted transplantation in children. TCRdb reprocessed the PCR reads with MiXCR, giving one entry per CDR3 protein. In the table there are fewer than 550,000 distinct CDR3 sequences, about an eighth of which are singletons. Here the sequenced sample was PBMCs, mostly from graft donor cells, taken 180 days after TCRalphabeta/CD19-depleted stem cell transplant. The receptors here all came from a female patient aged 2 to 10 who had a stem cell transplant for aplastic anemia, so the T cells may come from the graft donor. Each CDR3 is given with its conserved first and last residue. Each record gives: CDR3 DNA, CDR3 protein, clone size, D gene, V gene, J gene. D genes are given only for firm matches. For some rows the clone size is stated as once, few or many, or as a class when expanded; others skip it.

TGTGCCAGCAGCTTGGCCGGAGGGGCGGCTGAAGCTTTCTTT	CASSLAGGAAEAFF	few	.	TRBV5-6	TRBJ1-1
TGCAGCGTTGAAGGCAGGGGTGCGGGGTATGGCTACACCTTC	CSVEGRGAGYGYTF	.	.	TRBV29-1	TRBJ1-2
TGTGCCAGCAGCCAACAGGGGCAGCCTCAGCCCCAGCATTTT	CASSQQGQPQPQHF	few	.	TRBV3-1	TRBJ1-5
TGTGCCAGCGGATTCGGGCTGTCCGGGGGTTCACCCCTCCACTTT	CASGFGLSGGSPLHF	few	.	TRBV27	TRBJ1-6
TGTGCCAGCAGCCCCCTCAGCGGCAATAATTCACCCCTCCACTTT	CASSPLSGNNSPLHF	many	.	TRBV9	TRBJ1-6
TGTGCCAGCAGCCCTGGGGCCCGGGCAAACATTCAGTACTTC	CASSPGARANIQYF	many	.	TRBV5-6	TRBJ2-4
TGTGCCAGCAGTTATTCGGCTAGCGGGAGTAGGGATACGCAGTATTTT	CASSYSASGSRDTQYF	few	TRBD2	TRBV6-2/TRBV6-3	TRBJ2-3
TGTGCCAGCAGCTTAGGGGTACTAGCGGGAGGACAGTACGAGCAGTACTTC	CASSLGVLAGGQYEQYF	.	TRBD2	TRBV11-2	TRBJ2-7
TGTGCCAGCAGCTCAGTACAGGGGATCTATGGCTACACCTTC	CASSSVQGIYGYTF	few	TRBD1	TRBV7-2	TRBJ1-2
TGTGCCAGCCGCGGGACAGGGCCATCTAGCGGGAGTATTACCGGGGAGCTGTTTTTT	CASRGTGPSSGSITGELFF	many	.	TRBV27	TRBJ2-2
TGCGCCAGCAGCTTGGCTGGACTAGCGGGAGTTTACGACGAGCAGTACTTC	CASSLAGLAGVYDEQYF	.	TRBD2	TRBV5-1	TRBJ2-7